The 32 T cell receptor beta chains given below trace back to one sample, sequenced in a study of shared clonotypes between healthy human individuals. Some clones are missing from TCRdb's copy, which holds only in-frame ones; the method was immunoSEQ multiplex PCR. The sample comprises under 850,000 clones, over 55% of which are singletons, and approximately 2% rests with the top ten. Sequencing was done on a sample of memory CD4+ T cells sorted from blood. Subset here: CD45RA-negative fraction. The receptors were gathered from a woman aged 25 to 45 in good health.

This clone was seen only once. The CDR3 spells CASSKTGTEAFF. The CDR3 coding sequence is TGTGCCAGCAGTAAGACGGGCACTGAAGCTTTCTTT. The V and J genes are TRBV2 and TRBJ1-1; unclear D gene. CDR3 length: 12 residues. The V end lost 5 bases, the J end lost 4 bases, and 8 bases lay between the germline ends. Germline V gives CDR1 SNHLY, CDR2 FYNNEI.

This clone was counted a few times. This rearrangement joins TRBV5-1 to TRBJ2-7; TRBD2 matches 10 bases. This CDR3 is built from 15 residues. J gave up 3 bases and V 4 bases, and 7 bases lay outside the gene matches. Germline loops: CDR1 SGHRS, CDR2 YFSETQ. This CDR3 is CASSQTSGSIYEQYF. The CDR3 DNA reads TGCGCCAGCAGCCAGACTAGCGGGTCGATCTACGAGCAGTACTTC. Combining the CDR3 with reference TRBV5-1 and TRBJ2-7 gives the whole variable domain KAGVTQTPRYLIKTRGQQVTLSCSPISGHRSVSWYQQTPGQGLQFLFEYFSETQRNKGNFPGRFSGRQFSNSRSEMNVSTLELGDSALYLCASSQTSGSIYEQYFGPGTRLTVT.

The chain links TRBV19 to TRBJ1-2; the D is unclear. Trimming stripped 4 bases from V and 0 bases from J, with 9 bases between. The germline V gene encodes CDR1 LNHDA and CDR2 SQIVND (reference sequence). The CDR3 covers 14 residues. Here the CDR3 reads CASSRAETNYGYTF. The CDR3 coding sequence is TGTGCCAGTAGTAGGGCCGAAACTAACTATGGCTACACCTTC.

The rearrangement links TRBV28 to TRBJ2-7, with D possibly being TRBD2 (6 bases). The germline V gene has CDR1 MDHEN and CDR2 SYDVKM. The CDR3 has 18 amino acids. V was clipped by 6 bases and J by 0 bases, with 24 bases between them. CDR3 in DNA: TGTGCCAGCAGCGGGACTGGGACCAGGGCCTGGAGCTCCTACGAGCAGTACTTC. Amino acids: CASSGTGTRAWSSYEQYF.

On this clone itself: The identical CDR3 is also encoded by other nucleotide sequences in the sample. The chain employs TRBV5-1 and TRBJ2-3, with 7 bases aligning to TRBD2. The trim removed 1 base at V and 1 base at J, leaving 0 bases unmatched. Germline V gene data show CDR1 as SGHRS and CDR2 as YFSETQ. The CDR3 extends over 14 amino acids. Here the CDR3 reads CASSLREGTDTQYF. CDR3 DNA: TGCGCCAGCAGCTTGCGGGAGGGCACAGATACGCAGTATTTT. Based on the CDR3 plus reference TRBV5-1 and TRBJ2-3, the full variable domain is KAGVTQTPRYLIKTRGQQVTLSCSPISGHRSVSWYQQTPGQGLQFLFEYFSETQRNKGNFPGRFSGRQFSNSRSEMNVSTLELGDSALYLCASSLREGTDTQYFGPGTRLTVL.

The chain uses TRBV30 and TRBJ2-3; D not resolved. Germline-derived CDR1 and CDR2 are GTSNPN and SVGIG (reference sequence). Between the trimmed V and J ends, which lost 0 bases and 0 bases, there was a span of 7 bases. This CDR3 contains 14 residues. The CDR3 here is CAWSVVGSTDTQYF. For the CDR3, the DNA is TGTGCCTGGAGTGTTGTGGGGAGCACAGATACGCAGTATTTT.

This clone has only a few counts. This rearrangement joins TRBV15 to TRBJ2-7; 7 positions match TRBD2. The CDR3 spans 15 residues. Looked up from germline, CDR1 is LNHNV and CDR2 is YYDKDF (reference sequence). Trimming removed 3 bases from V and 1 base from J; junction bases left unmatched: 6. The DNA of the CDR3 is TGTGCCACCAGCAGGCGAGGGACTAATTCCTACGAGCAGTACTTC. The encoded protein is CATSRRGTNSYEQYF.

V usage is TRBV10-1 and J usage is TRBJ2-1, with D perhaps matching TRBD2 (6 bases). Deletions cut 4 bases from V and 12 bases from J, with 19 bases between. This CDR3 has 14 amino acids. Per the germline V gene, CDR1 is WNHNN and CDR2 is SYGVQD (reference sequence). This CDR3 is CASSVVGRGTGQFF. The DNA for the CDR3 is TGCGCCAGCAGTGTAGTAGGACGGGGGACTGGGCAGTTCTTC.

The rearrangement joins TRBV4-1 to TRBJ1-4; a possible D gene is TRBD1 (5 bases). Germline CDR1 MGHRA, CDR2 YSYEKL. The V and J ends lost 2 bases and 2 bases respectively, with 12 bases between them. The CDR3 is made up of 16 amino acids. The chain's CDR3 is CASSQLGAGTNEKLFF. The CDR3, as DNA: TGCGCCAGCAGCCAACTAGGGGCTGGGACTAATGAAAAACTGTTTTTT.

The gene calls are TRBV30 and TRBJ1-5; 10 bases align to TRBD1. The J segment lost 7 bases and the V segment lost 6 bases, leaving 12 bases of the junction unmatched. Per the germline V gene, CDR1 is GTSNPN and CDR2 is SVGIG (reference sequence). The CDR3 loop spans 15 amino acids. The CDR3, as DNA: TGTGCCTGCCATAAAACCGGGACAGGGGTCCAGCCCCAGCATTTT. This translates into CACHKTGTGVQPQHF.

A remark on this clone: At the DNA level, this CDR3 is encoded by other sequences in the same sample as well. The V gene is TRBV29-1, the J gene TRBJ2-5; D remains unclear. The CDR3 contains 11 residues. CDR1 and CDR2 from the germline V gene are SQVTM and ANQGSEA. Trimming stripped 6 bases from V and 2 bases from J, with 7 bases between. This CDR3 reads CSVRIQETQYF. CDR3 nucleotide sequence: TGCAGCGTCAGGATTCAAGAGACCCAGTACTTC.

The chain carries TRBV28 and TRBJ2-5, with 9 positions matching TRBD2. The closer fit of TRBJ2-7 to the DNA end suggests the J call may be wrong. Germline-derived CDR1 and CDR2 are MDHEN and SYDVKM. The CDR3 runs to 15 residues. The CDR3 protein is CASSLRGLALYEQYF. CDR3 nucleotide sequence: TGTGCCAGCAGTTTAAGGGGACTAGCCTTATACGAGCAGTACTTC.

This clone was counted only a few times. V usage is TRBV5-4 and J usage is TRBJ2-5, with a possible D match to TRBD2 (6 bases). Trimming stripped 1 base from V and 1 base from J, with 14 bases between. CDR3 length: 16 residues. The V gene's germline CDR1 is SGHNT and CDR2 YYREEE (reference sequence). The CDR3 DNA sequence: TGTGCCAGCAGCTTGATCTCCGGGACTTTCCAAGAGACCCAGTACTTC. Its protein is CASSLISGTFQETQYF.

Only a few counts were recorded for this clone. The J gene is TRBJ2-1, the V gene TRBV19; 10 positions agree with TRBD2. V shed 5 bases, J shed 7 bases, and the junction held 8 bases outside the gene matches. CDR1 and CDR2 (germline): LNHDA, SQIVND (reference sequence). The CDR3 spans 15 residues. The CDR3 nucleotides read TGTGCCAGTAGTTTACTAGCGGGAACGGGTAATGAGCAGTTCTTC. It yields the protein CASSLLAGTGNEQFF.

This sequence joins TRBV18 and TRBJ2-1; TRBD2 aligns across 9 bases. The CDR3 covers 16 residues. Germline V gene sequence: CDR1 KGHSH, CDR2 LQKENI. V was pared by 6 bases and J by 4 bases, with 10 bases of the junction left unmatched. The CDR3 DNA sequence: TGTGCCAGCTCCCTATCCGGCGGGAGGGCTTACAATGAGCAGTTCTTC. Residues: CASSLSGGRAYNEQFF.

This clone has only a few counts. The gene calls are TRBV4-1 and TRBJ2-7; 12 nucleotides line up with TRBD1. This CDR3 comprises 17 residues. Germline V gives CDR1 MGHRA, CDR2 YSYEKL. V shed 3 bases and J 7 bases; nucleotides not matched to a gene: 13. The CDR3 DNA reads TGCGCCAGCAGCCACGGGGGTCAGGGACAGGGGGCTCGAGAGCAGTACTTC. Residues: CASSHGGQGQGAREQYF.

This sequence joins TRBV7-9 and TRBJ1-1; no clear D gene. Germline CDR1 SEHNR, CDR2 FQNEAQ (reference sequence). The CDR3 is made up of 15 amino acids. V lost 1 base and J 2 bases, leaving 11 bases between the germline ends. CDR3 in amino acids: CASSLGSPPNTEAFF. The CDR3 region has the DNA TGTGCCAGCAGCTTAGGGTCCCCGCCTAACACTGAAGCTTTCTTT.

This clone was observed a handful of times. This chain links TRBV2 with TRBJ1-2; TRBD1 agrees at 8 bases. Germline V lookup: CDR1 SNHLY, CDR2 FYNNEI. This CDR3 region has 12 residues. Unmatched junction bases numbered 2, after V lost 8 bases and J lost 3 bases. In DNA, the CDR3 is TGTGCCAGCCTGACAGGGGACTATGGCTACACCTTC. This codes for CASLTGDYGYTF.

The chain recombines TRBV13 with TRBJ2-6, with D maybe TRBD1 (5 bases). The V gene's germline CDR1 is PRHDT and CDR2 FYEKMQ (reference sequence). The V end lost 3 bases, the J end lost 2 bases, and 8 bases lay between the germline ends. The CDR3 is made up of 15 amino acids. The DNA of the CDR3 is TGTGCCAGCAGCTTTAGGGGAACTGGGGCCAACGTCCTGACTTTC. Translated, it gives CASSFRGTGANVLTF.

The gene calls are TRBV5-4 and TRBJ1-1; 7 positions agree with TRBD1. V shed 4 bases and J 8 bases; nucleotides not matched to a gene: 11. Germline-derived CDR1 and CDR2 are SGHNT and YYREEE (reference sequence). CDR3 size: 14 residues. CDR3 residues: CASSPSHRGREAFF. In nucleotides, the CDR3 is TGTGCCAGCAGCCCGTCCCACAGGGGACGAGAAGCTTTCTTT.

The chain employs TRBV27 and TRBJ1-3; D remains ambiguous. The V gene's germline CDR1 is MNHEY and CDR2 SMNVEV (reference sequence). This CDR3 has 18 residues. The ends were cut back, 0 bases at V and 3 bases at J, with 18 bases in the middle. In DNA, the CDR3 is TGTGCCAGCAGTTTATCGTTTGGAGAGGCCCTCATTGGAAACACCATATATTTT. Protein product: CASSLSFGEALIGNTIYF.

The CDR3 DNA reads as TGTGCCAGTAGTATAGATCGCGGGGTGAGCAATGAGCAGTTCTTC. Its protein is CASSIDRGVSNEQFF. The V gene is TRBV19, the J gene TRBJ2-1; D perhaps matches TRBD2 (6 bases). In germline, CDR1 is LNHDA, CDR2 SQIVND (reference sequence). Between the trimmed V and J ends, which lost 0 bases and 6 bases, there was a span of 12 bases. This CDR3 comprises 15 residues.

The chain couples TRBV20-1 to TRBJ2-7; TRBD1 agrees at 8 bases. The CDR3 runs 11 residues. Germline values: CDR1 DFQATT, CDR2 SNEGSKA (reference sequence). CDR3 DNA: TGCAGCGGGACAGGTGTAAACGAGCAGTACTTC. Its protein is CSGTGVNEQYF.

This clone is a singleton in its sample. The chain is built from TRBV11-2 and TRBJ2-5; D gene unclear. Germline CDR1 reads SGHAT; CDR2 reads FQNNGV. CDR3 length equals 13 residues. The V and J ends lost 5 bases and 5 bases respectively, with 12 bases between them. CDR3 sequence reads: CASSPVFGETQYF. CDR3 DNA sequence: TGTGCCAGCAGCCCAGTTTTCGGGGAGACCCAGTACTTC.

V gene TRBV2 combines with J gene TRBJ2-7; D gene uncertain. From germline, CDR1 is SNHLY and CDR2 FYNNEI. V was clipped by 3 bases and J by 5 bases, with 11 bases between them. This CDR3 is 13 amino acids long. The CDR3 nucleotides read TGTGCCAGCAGTGAGAGGCAGACCCACGAGCAGTACTTC. Protein sequence: CASSERQTHEQYF.

This clone was seen only once. This chain connects TRBV28 to TRBJ1-5, with 9 nucleotides matching TRBD1. The V gene end was trimmed by 1 base and the J gene end by 5 bases; junction bases not matched to a gene: 12. The germline V gene has CDR1 MDHEN and CDR2 SYDVKM. The CDR3 runs to 18 residues. For the CDR3, the DNA is TGTGCCAGCAGTTTATTCAAAGGCCCGGGACAGGGTGATCAGCCCCAGCATTTT. Translated, it gives CASSLFKGPGQGDQPQHF.

The rearrangement links TRBV19 to TRBJ1-5; possible D gene TRBD1, 5 bases. Germline V gives CDR1 LNHDA, CDR2 SQIVND (reference sequence). The length of the CDR3 is 15 residues. With 7 bases removed from V and 0 bases from J, the gap between germline ends came to 13 bases. CDR3 nucleotides: TGTGCCAGTAAGGCGCCAGGGTATAGCAATCAGCCCCAGCATTTT. Protein: CASKAPGYSNQPQHF.

The V call is TRBV27, the J call TRBJ2-2, with D unresolved. V lost 4 bases and J 3 bases, leaving 6 bases between the germline ends. In germline, CDR1 is MNHEY, CDR2 SMNVEV (reference sequence). The CDR3 sequence is 13 residues long. The CDR3 DNA is TGTGCCAGCAGTTCCGAGGACACCGGGGAGCTGTTTTTT. Amino acids: CASSSEDTGELFF.

This sequence joins TRBV7-2 and TRBJ1-2; D is ambiguous. The CDR3 is made up of 13 amino acids. The ends were cut back, 1 base at V and 8 bases at J, with 11 bases in the middle. Germline lookup yields CDR1 SGHTA and CDR2 FQGNSA. The chain's CDR3 is CASSLDWGSGYTF. The DNA for the CDR3 is TGTGCCAGCAGCTTAGATTGGGGTAGCGGCTACACCTTC.

The chain uses TRBV18 and TRBJ2-5; 14 bases line up with TRBD2. After removal of 0 bases from V and 5 bases from J, the junction contained 5 bases not matched to a gene. This CDR3 is built from 17 residues. In germline, CDR1 is KGHSH, CDR2 LQKENI. In DNA form, the CDR3 reads TGTGCCAGCTCACCACCGGGACTAGCGGGAGAGGGGGAGACCCAGTACTTC. It specifies CASSPPGLAGEGETQYF.

In this sample, this clone turned up once. J is TRBJ2-7 and V is TRBV5-1; D may be TRBD1 (5 bases). Germline V gene lookup returns CDR1 SGHRS and CDR2 YFSETQ. Trimming removed 4 bases at V and 5 bases at J, with 7 bases between. The CDR3 has 11 amino acids. The CDR3 DNA reads as TGCGCCAGCAGCGGGGCTCACGAGCAGTACTTC. It codes for CASSGAHEQYF.

The gene calls are TRBV5-1 and TRBJ2-7; 7 nucleotides agree with TRBD2. This CDR3 is built from 15 residues. J gave up 6 bases and V 0 bases, and 9 bases lay outside the gene matches. Germline V gene lookup returns CDR1 SGHRS and CDR2 YFSETQ. CDR3 sequence: CASSLVAAGVREQYF. CDR3 bases: TGCGCCAGCAGCTTGGTGGCGGCGGGAGTGCGCGAGCAGTACTTC.